The clone carrying this T cell receptor (beta chain) was observed once. The run depth of the assay was deep. Sequenced by immunoSEQ multiplex PCR; TCRdb stores in-frame clones only, minus some. Of 650,000 to 800,000 clones in the sample, 92% are singletons; the top ten hold 24%. These data originate in a study of shared clonotypes between healthy human individuals. In the naive CD8 group, cells lacked CD45RO and were positively selected for CCR7, so terminally differentiated effector memory CD45RA+ cells were left out. The CDR3 is 18 residues long. CDR1 and CDR2 from the germline V gene are SGDLS and YYNGEE. J gave up 0 bases and V 2 bases, and 13 bases lay outside the gene matches.

The chain couples TRBV9 to TRBJ2-7; 8 bases align to TRBD1. This sequence originates from a man younger than 40 in good health. Material for sequencing was naive CD8+ T cells sorted from blood. The CDR3: CASSVQEWTGQASYEQYF. The CDR3 nucleotides read TGTGCCAGCAGCGTTCAAGAATGGACAGGGCAGGCCTCCTACGAGCAGTACTTC.